This T cell receptor beta chain was observed in a study of cytomegalovirus exposure and HLA in healthy donors. Study-level information: There were 117 million unique TCR beta sequences, drawn from roughly 200 million T cells, in an earlier analysis. Within an early data release were approximately 85 million unique TCRs drawn from HLA-typed donors. Overall study results and limits: Association with HLA alleles at 0.05 false discovery rate was found for 16,951 TCR beta sequences in a later analysis. Cytomegalovirus-associated TCR beta chains were listed, numbering 150 to 200.

In regard to this clone: Its antigen is unknown.

The length of the CDR3 is 15 residues. Germline CDR1 and CDR2: SGHNT and YYREEE (reference sequence). V gave up 4 bases and J gave up 0 bases; unmatched junction bases: 5. Primers included in the PCR were 60 Vbeta and 13 Jbeta primers. Data came from immunoSEQ multiplex PCR; TCRdb stores just in-frame clones and leaves some out. The repertoire holds approximately 190,000 clones, 75% to 90% seen once, with over 2.5% in the top ten. The sequenced sample consisted of PBMCs. The chain recombines TRBV5-4 with TRBJ2-7; the match to TRBD1 covers 9 bases. The clonotype originates from a woman in her forties or fifties in good health and CMV-seropositive. In DNA form, the CDR3 reads TGTGCCAGCAGCCCGGGACAGGGAAGCTCCTACGAGCAGTACTTC. Protein: CASSPGQGSSYEQYF.